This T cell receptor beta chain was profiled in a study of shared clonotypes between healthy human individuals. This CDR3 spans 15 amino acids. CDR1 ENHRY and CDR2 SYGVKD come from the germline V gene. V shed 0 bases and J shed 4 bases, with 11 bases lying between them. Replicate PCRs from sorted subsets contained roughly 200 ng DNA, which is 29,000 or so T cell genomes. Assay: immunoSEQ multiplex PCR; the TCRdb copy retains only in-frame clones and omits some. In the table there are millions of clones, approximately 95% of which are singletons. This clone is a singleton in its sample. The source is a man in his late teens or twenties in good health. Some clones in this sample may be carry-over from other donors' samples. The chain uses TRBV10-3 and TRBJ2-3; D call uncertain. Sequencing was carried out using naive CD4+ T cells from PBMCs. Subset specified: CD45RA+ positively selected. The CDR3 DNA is TGTGCCATCAGTGAGTCGGGCGGCTCTCCAGATACGCAGTATTTT. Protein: CAISESGGSPDTQYF.